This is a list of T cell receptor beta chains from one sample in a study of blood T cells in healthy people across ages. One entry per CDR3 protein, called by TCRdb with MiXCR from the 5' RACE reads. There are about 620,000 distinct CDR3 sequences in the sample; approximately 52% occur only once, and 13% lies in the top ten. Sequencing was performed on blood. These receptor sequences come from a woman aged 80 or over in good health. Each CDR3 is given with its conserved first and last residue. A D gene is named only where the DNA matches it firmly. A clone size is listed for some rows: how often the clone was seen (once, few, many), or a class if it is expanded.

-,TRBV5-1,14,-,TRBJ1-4,CASSSQGLDEKLFF,TGCGCCAGCAGCTCCCAGGGTCTAGATGAAAAACTGTTTTTT
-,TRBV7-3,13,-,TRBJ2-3,CASRPVGGDTQYF,TGTGCCAGCAGACCTGTAGGGGGGGATACGCAGTATTTT
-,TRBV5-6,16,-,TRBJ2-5,CASSLVGAGGTNEQYF,TGTGCCAGCAGCTTGGTAGGGGCAGGGGGGACCAATGAGCAGTACTTC
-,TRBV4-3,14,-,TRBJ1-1,CASSLSLRVTEAFF,TGCGCCAGCAGCCTTTCTCTACGTGTGACTGAAGCTTTCTTT
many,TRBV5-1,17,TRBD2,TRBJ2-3,CASSWGLAEFSTDTQYF,TGCGCCAGCAGCTGGGGCCTAGCGGAGTTTAGCACAGATACGCAGTATTTT
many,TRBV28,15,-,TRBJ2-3,CASSLFGVSTDTQYF,TGTGCCAGCAGTTTATTCGGGGTGAGCACAGATACGCAGTATTTT
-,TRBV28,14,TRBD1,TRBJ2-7,CASKPSDRVHEQYF,TGTGCCAGCAAACCCTCGGACAGGGTCCACGAGCAGTACTTC
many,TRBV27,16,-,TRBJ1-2,CASSLWGTRTDYGYTF,TGTGCCAGCAGTTTATGGGGTACGAGAACGGACTATGGCTACACCTTC
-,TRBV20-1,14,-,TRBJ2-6,CSAWGNSGANVLTF,TGCAGTGCTTGGGGTAACTCTGGGGCCAACGTCCTGACTTTC
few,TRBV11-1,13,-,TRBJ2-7,CASSLSSGREQYF,TGTGCCAGCAGCTTATCATCGGGGCGTGAGCAGTACTTC
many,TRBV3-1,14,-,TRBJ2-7,CASSQDQLSYEQYF,TGTGCCAGCAGCCAAGATCAACTGTCCTACGAGCAGTACTTC
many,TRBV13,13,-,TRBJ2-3,CASSLSRVDTQYF,TGTGCCAGCAGCTTAAGTCGTGTAGATACGCAGTATTTT
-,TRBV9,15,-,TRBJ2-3,CASSAGSLAADTQYF,TGTGCCAGCAGCGCGGGGAGCCTAGCCGCAGATACGCAGTATTTT
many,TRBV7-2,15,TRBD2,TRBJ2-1,CASSLLAGAYNEQFF,TGTGCCAGCAGCTTACTAGCGGGGGCCTACAATGAGCAGTTCTTC
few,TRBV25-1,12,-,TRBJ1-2,CAAMGPNYGYTF,TGTGCCGCCATGGGGCCTAACTATGGCTACACCTTC
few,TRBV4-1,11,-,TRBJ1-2,CASSQDGGYTF,TGCGCCAGCAGCCAAGATGGAGGCTACACCTTC
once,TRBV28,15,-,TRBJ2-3,CASSLARSNADTQYF,TGTGCCAGCAGTTTGGCCCGTTCTAATGCAGATACGCAGTATTTT
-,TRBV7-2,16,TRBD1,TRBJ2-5,CASSWDRNPQHGTQYF,TGTGCCAGCAGCTGGGACAGGAATCCCCAACATGGGACCCAGTACTTC
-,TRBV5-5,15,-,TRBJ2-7,CASSSIDSYSYEQYF,TGTGCCAGCAGCTCCATTGACAGTTACTCCTACGAGCAGTACTTC
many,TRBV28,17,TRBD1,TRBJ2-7,CASSLEYSDRGTYEQYF,TGTGCCAGCAGTCTAGAGTACTCGGACAGGGGTACTTACGAGCAGTACTTC
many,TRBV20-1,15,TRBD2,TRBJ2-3,CSARKGGGAPDTQYF,TGCAGTGCTAGAAAGGGCGGGGGGGCCCCAGATACGCAGTATTTT
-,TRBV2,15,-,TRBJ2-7,CASSESWGGSYEQYF,TGTGCCAGCAGTGAAAGCTGGGGCGGCTCCTACGAGCAGTACTTC
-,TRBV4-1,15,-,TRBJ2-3,CASSHRLQSTDTQYF,TGCGCCAGCAGCCATCGACTACAGTCCACAGATACGCAGTATTTT
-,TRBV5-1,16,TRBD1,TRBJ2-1,CASSLTAGTDLNEQFF,TGCGCCAGCAGCCTAACCGCCGGGACAGATCTAAATGAGCAGTTCTTC
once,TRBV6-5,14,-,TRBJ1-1,CASRRPRGNTEAFF,TGTGCCAGCCGAAGGCCCCGGGGAAACACTGAAGCTTTCTTT
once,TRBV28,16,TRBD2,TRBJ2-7,CASSGTSGSSSYEQYF,TGTGCCAGCAGTGGGACTAGCGGGTCAAGCTCCTACGAGCAGTACTTC
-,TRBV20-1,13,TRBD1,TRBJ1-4,CGAKGTDDEKLFF,TGCGGTGCTAAGGGGACAGATGATGAAAAACTGTTTTTT
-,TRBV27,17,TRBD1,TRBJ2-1,CASSAGTGFGSYNEQFF,TGTGCCAGCAGTGCCGGGACAGGGTTTGGCTCCTACAATGAGCAGTTCTTC
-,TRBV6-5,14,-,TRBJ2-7,CASGTGQGRYEQYF,TGTGCCAGCGGGACCGGTCAGGGGCGATACGAGCAGTACTTC
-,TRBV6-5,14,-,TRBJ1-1,CATRKAGRNTEAFF,TGTGCCACCCGAAAAGCGGGGAGAAACACTGAAGCTTTCTTT
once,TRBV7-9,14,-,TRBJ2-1,CASSLTRPYNEQFF,TGTGCCAGCAGCTTAACTAGGCCCTACAATGAGCAGTTCTTC
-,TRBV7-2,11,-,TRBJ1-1,CASSTSTEAFF,TGTGCCAGCAGCACGAGCACTGAAGCTTTCTTT
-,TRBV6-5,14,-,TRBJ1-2,CASSPGAFNYGYTF,TGTGCCAGCAGCCCCGGCGCTTTTAACTATGGCTACACCTTC
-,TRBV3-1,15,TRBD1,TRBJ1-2,CASSSISRGFYGYTF,TGTGCCAGCAGCTCAATCTCCAGGGGGTTCTATGGCTACACCTTC
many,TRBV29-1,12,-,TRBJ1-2,CSVVFQGNGYTF,TGCAGCGTTGTATTTCAAGGGAATGGCTACACCTTC
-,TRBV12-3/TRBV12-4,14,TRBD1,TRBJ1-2,CTSSLTTGVYGYTF,TGTACCAGCAGTCTAACCACAGGGGTCTATGGCTACACCTTC
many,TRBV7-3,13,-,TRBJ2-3,CASRRQPTDTQYF,TGTGCCAGCAGAAGACAGCCAACAGATACGCAGTATTTT
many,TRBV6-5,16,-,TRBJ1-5,CASSYSSQLIDQPQHF,TGTGCCAGCAGTTACTCGTCACAGCTAATCGATCAGCCCCAGCATTTT
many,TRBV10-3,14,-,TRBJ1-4,CAISEGVASEKLFF,TGTGCCATCAGTGAAGGGGTGGCAAGCGAAAAACTGTTTTTT
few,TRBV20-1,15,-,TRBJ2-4,CSARDSWQGQNIQYF,TGCAGTGCTAGAGATAGCTGGCAGGGGCAAAACATTCAGTACTTC
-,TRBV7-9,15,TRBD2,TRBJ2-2,CASSSGLAGARELFF,TGTGCCAGCAGCTCGGGACTAGCGGGAGCCAGGGAGCTGTTTTTT
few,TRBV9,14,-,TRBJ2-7,CASSVSGGGYEQYF,TGTGCCAGCAGCGTCTCAGGGGGGGGCTACGAGCAGTACTTC
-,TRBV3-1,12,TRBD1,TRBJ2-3,CAGSQTGGTQYF,TGTGCCGGCAGCCAGACAGGGGGTACGCAGTATTTT
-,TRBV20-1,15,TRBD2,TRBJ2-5,CSARDVASGGAWQYF,TGCAGTGCTAGAGATGTGGCTAGCGGGGGGGCCTGGCAGTACTTC
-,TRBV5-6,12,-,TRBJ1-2,CASSLDDYGYTF,TGTGCCAGCAGCTTGGATGACTATGGCTACACCTTC
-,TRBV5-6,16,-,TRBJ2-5,CASSAGPRGMRNEQYF,TGTGCCAGCAGCGCGGGCCCTCGGGGAATGAGGAATGAGCAGTACTTC
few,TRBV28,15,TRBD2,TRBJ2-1,CASIPGGGGYNEQFF,TGTGCCAGCATCCCGGGCGGCGGGGGGTACAATGAGCAGTTCTTC
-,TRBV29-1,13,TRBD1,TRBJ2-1,CSAPGQGPNEQFF,TGCAGCGCCCCGGGACAGGGACCAAATGAGCAGTTCTTC
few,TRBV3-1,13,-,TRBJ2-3,CASSQGTSDTQYF,TGTGCCAGCAGCCAGGGGACATCAGATACGCAGTATTTT
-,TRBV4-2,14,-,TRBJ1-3,CASSLVFLENTIYF,TGTGCCAGCAGCCTAGTGTTCCTAGAAAACACCATATATTTT
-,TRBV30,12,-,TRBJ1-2,CAWSWGTGGYTF,TGTGCCTGGAGTTGGGGAACAGGAGGCTACACCTTC
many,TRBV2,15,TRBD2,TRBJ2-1,CASSVGTSGMNEQFF,TGTGCCAGCAGTGTGGGGACTAGCGGGATGAATGAGCAGTTCTTC
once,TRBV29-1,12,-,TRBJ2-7,CSVVLAPYEQYF,TGCAGCGTTGTGTTAGCACCCTACGAGCAGTACTTC
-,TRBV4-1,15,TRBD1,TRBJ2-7,CASSQDLQGAYEQYF,TGCGCCAGCAGCCAAGATTTACAGGGGGCCTACGAGCAGTACTTC
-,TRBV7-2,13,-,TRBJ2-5,CASSLDRIETQYF,TGTGCCAGCAGCTTAGACAGGATCGAGACCCAGTACTTC
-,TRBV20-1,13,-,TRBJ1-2,CSASIRESYGYTF,TGCAGTGCTAGTATACGGGAGTCCTATGGCTACACCTTC
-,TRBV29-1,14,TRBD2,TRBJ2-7,CSVEVSGGSYEQYF,TGCAGCGTTGAAGTTTCGGGGGGCTCCTACGAGCAGTACTTC
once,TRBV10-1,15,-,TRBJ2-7,CASSEGGIRSYEQYF,TGCGCCAGCAGTGAGGGGGGCATAAGGTCCTACGAGCAGTACTTC
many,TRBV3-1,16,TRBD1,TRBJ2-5,CASSPQFQTGQETQYF,TGTGCCAGCAGCCCACAATTCCAGACAGGGCAAGAGACCCAGTACTTC